The 12 T cell receptor beta chains below all came from one sample that was sequenced in a study of blood T cell repertoires in COVID-19. TCRdb's copy holds only in-frame clones and misses some; the assay was immunoSEQ multiplex PCR. The data contain 75,000 to 90,000 clones, about 90% of them singletons. Sequences were obtained from peripheral blood. These TCRs come from a woman between 50 and 59 years old in a cohort sampled during active COVID-19.

The J gene is TRBJ2-3, the V gene TRBV5-1; the match to TRBD2 covers 7 bases. The CDR3 is 16 residues long. Germline loops: CDR1 SGHRS, CDR2 YFSETQ. V was pared by 1 base and J by 2 bases, with 7 bases of the junction left unmatched. The DNA of the CDR3 is TGCGCCAGCAGCTTGAGGGCTAGCGGACCCACAGATACGCAGTATTTT. The encoded protein is CASSLRASGPTDTQYF. Filled out from reference TRBV5-1 and TRBJ2-3, the complete variable domain reads KAGVTQTPRYLIKTRGQQVTLSCSPISGHRSVSWYQQTPGQGLQFLFEYFSETQRNKGNFPGRFSGRQFSNSRSEMNVSTLELGDSALYLCASSLRASGPTDTQYFGPGTRLTVL.

This clone was detected once. The chain is built from TRBV15 and TRBJ1-1; possible D gene TRBD1, 5 bases. Trimming cost V 1 base and J 1 base, with 13 bases left between them. The CDR3 spans 16 residues. Germline CDR1 LNHNV, CDR2 YYDKDF (reference sequence). Here the CDR3 reads CATSRGEGARNTEAFF. The CDR3 region has the DNA TGTGCCACCAGCAGAGGAGAAGGGGCGCGGAACACTGAAGCTTTCTTT.

V and J are TRBV29-1 and TRBJ2-1, with 11 bases identical to TRBD1. The CDR3 contains 13 residues. With 6 bases clipped from V and 3 bases from J, the junction kept 1 base outside the gene matches. The germline V gene has CDR1 SQVTM and CDR2 ANQGSEA. The CDR3 here is CSVGTGGYNEQFF. DNA of the CDR3: TGCAGCGTGGGGACAGGGGGCTACAATGAGCAGTTCTTC.

The rearrangement links TRBV6-5 to TRBJ1-1; 9 bases line up with TRBD1. CDR1 is MNHEY, CDR2 SVGAGI, per germline. The CDR3 totals 15 residues. V shed 2 bases, J shed 6 bases, and the junction held 7 bases outside the gene matches. The CDR3 region has the DNA TGTGCCAGCAGTTACCAAGGACAGGGGCTCGCTGAAGCTTTCTTT. Its protein is CASSYQGQGLAEAFF.

This chain links TRBV11-1 with TRBJ2-5; 8 bases map to TRBD1. Germline CDR1 and CDR2: SGHAT and FQDESV (reference sequence). Losses at the gene ends were 1 base for V and 4 bases for J; bases not matched to a gene: 2. The CDR3 has 14 amino acids. The CDR3 DNA sequence: TGTGCCAGCAGCTTAGGACAGGGGAGAGAGACCCAGTACTTC. As protein: CASSLGQGRETQYF.

The V and J genes are TRBV6-5 and TRBJ2-3, with 10 bases identical to TRBD2. The CDR3 length is 15 residues. The V and J ends lost 7 bases and 0 bases, in that order; junction bases with no gene match: 4. Germline V CDR1 and CDR2: MNHEY, SVGAGI. CDR3 coding DNA: TGTGCCAGCAAAAAGCGGGAGGGGAGCACAGATACGCAGTATTTT. Its translation is CASKKREGSTDTQYF.

This rearrangement joins TRBV12-3 or TRBV12-4 to TRBJ2-2, with D possibly matching TRBD2 (6 bases). V was trimmed by 7 bases and J by 7 bases, leaving 10 bases between them. There are 12 residues in the CDR3. CDR3 amino acids: CASTWGGGELFF. The CDR3 DNA is TGTGCCAGCACCTGGGGAGGCGGGGAGCTGTTTTTT.

The V call is TRBV3-1 (or the pseudogene TRBV3-2), the J call TRBJ2-2, with 7 positions matching TRBD2. This CDR3 region has 16 residues. J was trimmed by 8 bases and V by 3 bases; bases with no gene match: 12. Germline loops: CDR1 LGHDT, CDR2 YNNKEL (reference sequence). CDR3 nucleotide sequence: TGTGCCAGCAGCCAGAACACACTAGCGAACAAGGGGGAGCTGTTTTTT. This sequence encodes CASSQNTLANKGELFF.

The rearrangement uses TRBV10-1 and TRBJ2-3; no firm D call. The length of the CDR3 is 14 residues. Looked up from germline, CDR1 is WNHNN and CDR2 is SYGVQD (reference sequence). Trimming cost V 6 bases and J 0 bases, with 10 bases left between them. The CDR3 protein is CASSLTSSTDTQYF. The CDR3 coding sequence is TGCGCCAGCAGCTTGACTTCTAGCACAGATACGCAGTATTTT.

V is TRBV5-1 and J is TRBJ2-3; D call uncertain. V gave up 6 bases and J gave up 3 bases, with 5 bases separating them. From germline, CDR1 is SGHRS and CDR2 YFSETQ. CDR3 length equals 11 residues. In nucleotides, the CDR3 is TGCGCCAGCACAGTAACAGATACGCAGTATTTT. As protein: CASTVTDTQYF.

J is TRBJ1-1 and V is TRBV28, with no clear D. The CDR3 runs to 13 residues. V lost 4 bases and J 1 base, leaving 7 bases between the germline ends. The germline V gene encodes CDR1 MDHEN and CDR2 SYDVKM. The CDR3 spells CASSSVPNTEAFF. The DNA for the CDR3 is TGTGCCAGCAGTTCGGTCCCGAACACTGAAGCTTTCTTT.

The chain joins TRBV10-3 to TRBJ2-1; 8 nucleotides match TRBD2. The J segment lost 6 bases and the V segment lost 6 bases, leaving 10 bases of the junction unmatched. The CDR3 covers 15 residues. Germline values: CDR1 ENHRY, CDR2 SYGVKD. The CDR3 loop is CAIRYDSGTTNEQFF. The CDR3 bases are TGTGCCATCAGATACGATAGCGGGACTACCAATGAGCAGTTCTTC.